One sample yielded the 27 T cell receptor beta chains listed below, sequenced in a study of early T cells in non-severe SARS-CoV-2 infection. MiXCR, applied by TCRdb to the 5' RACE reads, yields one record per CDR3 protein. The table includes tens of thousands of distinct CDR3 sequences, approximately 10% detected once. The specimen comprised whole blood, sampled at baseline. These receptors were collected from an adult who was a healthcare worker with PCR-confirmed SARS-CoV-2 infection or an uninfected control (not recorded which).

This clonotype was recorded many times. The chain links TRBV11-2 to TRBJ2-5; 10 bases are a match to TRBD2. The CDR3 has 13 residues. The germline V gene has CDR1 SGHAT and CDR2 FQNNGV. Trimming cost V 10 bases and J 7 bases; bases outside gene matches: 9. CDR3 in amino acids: CATSGGAPATQYF. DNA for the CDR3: TGTGCCACAAGCGGGGGGGCTCCTGCGACCCAGTACTTC.

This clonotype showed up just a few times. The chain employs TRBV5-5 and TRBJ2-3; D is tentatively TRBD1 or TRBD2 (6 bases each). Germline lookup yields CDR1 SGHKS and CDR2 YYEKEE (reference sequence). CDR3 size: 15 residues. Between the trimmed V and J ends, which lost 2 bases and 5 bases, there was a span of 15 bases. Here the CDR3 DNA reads TGTGCCAGCAGCTTCACAGGGAGGTCAGGAGATACGCAGTATTTT. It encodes CASSFTGRSGDTQYF.

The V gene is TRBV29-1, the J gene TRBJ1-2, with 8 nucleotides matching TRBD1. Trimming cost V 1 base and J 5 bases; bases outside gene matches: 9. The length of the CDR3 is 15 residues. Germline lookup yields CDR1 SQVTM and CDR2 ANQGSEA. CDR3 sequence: CSVEARGRGQYGYTF. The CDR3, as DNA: TGCAGCGTTGAAGCTCGGGGCAGGGGGCAATATGGCTACACCTTC.

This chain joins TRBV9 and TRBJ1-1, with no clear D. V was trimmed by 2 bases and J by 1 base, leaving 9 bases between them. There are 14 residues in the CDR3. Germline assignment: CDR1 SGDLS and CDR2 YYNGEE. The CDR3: CASSVGPGNTEAFF. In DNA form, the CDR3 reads TGTGCCAGCAGCGTCGGTCCAGGGAACACTGAAGCTTTCTTT.

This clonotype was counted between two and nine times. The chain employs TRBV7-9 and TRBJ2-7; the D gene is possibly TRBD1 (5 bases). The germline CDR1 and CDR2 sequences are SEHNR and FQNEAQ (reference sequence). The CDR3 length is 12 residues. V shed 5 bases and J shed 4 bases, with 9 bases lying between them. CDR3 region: CASSPGQYEQYF. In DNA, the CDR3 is TGTGCCAGCAGCCCAGGACAATACGAGCAGTACTTC.

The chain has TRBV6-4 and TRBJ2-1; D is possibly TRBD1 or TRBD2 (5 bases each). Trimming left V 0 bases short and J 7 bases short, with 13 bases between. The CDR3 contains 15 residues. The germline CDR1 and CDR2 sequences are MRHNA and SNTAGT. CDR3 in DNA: TGTGCCAGCAGTGACTCGGGACGGATCACTAATGAGCAGTTCTTC. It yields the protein CASSDSGRITNEQFF.

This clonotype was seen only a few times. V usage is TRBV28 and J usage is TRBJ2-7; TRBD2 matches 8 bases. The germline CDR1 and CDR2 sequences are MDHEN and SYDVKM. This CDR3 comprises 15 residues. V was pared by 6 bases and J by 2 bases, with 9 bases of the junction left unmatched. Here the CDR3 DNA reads TGTGCCAGCAGCCGCTTAGCGGGGTCCACCTACGAGCAGTACTTC. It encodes CASSRLAGSTYEQYF.

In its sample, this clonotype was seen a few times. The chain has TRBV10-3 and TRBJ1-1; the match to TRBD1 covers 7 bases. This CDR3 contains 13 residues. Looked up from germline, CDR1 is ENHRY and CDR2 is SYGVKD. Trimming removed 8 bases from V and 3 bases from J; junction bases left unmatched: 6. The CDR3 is CAISDRSDTEAFF. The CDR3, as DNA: TGTGCCATCTCGGACAGGTCGGACACTGAAGCTTTCTTT.

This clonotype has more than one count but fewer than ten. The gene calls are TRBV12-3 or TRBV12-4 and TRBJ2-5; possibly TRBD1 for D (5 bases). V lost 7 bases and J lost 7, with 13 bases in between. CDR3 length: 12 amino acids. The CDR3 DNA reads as TGTGCCAGCAATCAGGGTTCGGGGACCCAGTACTTC. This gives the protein CASNQGSGTQYF.

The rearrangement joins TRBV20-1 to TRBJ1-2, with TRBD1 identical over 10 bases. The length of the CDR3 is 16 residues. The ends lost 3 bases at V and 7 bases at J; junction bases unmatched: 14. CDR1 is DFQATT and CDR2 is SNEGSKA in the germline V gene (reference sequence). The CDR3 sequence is CSASPFSGQGMSGYTF. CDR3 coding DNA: TGCAGTGCTAGCCCATTCTCGGGACAGGGGATGAGTGGCTACACCTTC.

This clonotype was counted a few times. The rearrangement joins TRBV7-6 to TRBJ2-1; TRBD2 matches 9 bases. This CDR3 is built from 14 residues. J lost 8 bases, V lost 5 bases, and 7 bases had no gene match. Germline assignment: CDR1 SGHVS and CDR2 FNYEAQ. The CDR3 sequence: CASSMRGGVDEQFF. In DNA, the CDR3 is TGTGCCAGCAGCATGCGGGGGGGCGTAGATGAGCAGTTCTTC.

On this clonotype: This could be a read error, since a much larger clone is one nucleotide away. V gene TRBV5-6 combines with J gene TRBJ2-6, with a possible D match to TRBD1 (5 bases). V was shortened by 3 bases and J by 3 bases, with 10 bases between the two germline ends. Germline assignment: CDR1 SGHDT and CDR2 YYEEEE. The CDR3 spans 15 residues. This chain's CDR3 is CASSSTGFGANVLTF. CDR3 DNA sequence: TGTGCCAGCAGCTCTACAGGTTTTGGGGCCAACGTCCTGACTTTC.

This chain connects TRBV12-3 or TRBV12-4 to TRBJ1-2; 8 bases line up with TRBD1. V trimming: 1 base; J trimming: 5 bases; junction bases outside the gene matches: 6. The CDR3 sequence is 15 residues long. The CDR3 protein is CASSLGGQGLYGYTF. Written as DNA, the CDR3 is TGTGCCAGCAGTTTAGGAGGACAGGGACTATATGGCTACACCTTC.

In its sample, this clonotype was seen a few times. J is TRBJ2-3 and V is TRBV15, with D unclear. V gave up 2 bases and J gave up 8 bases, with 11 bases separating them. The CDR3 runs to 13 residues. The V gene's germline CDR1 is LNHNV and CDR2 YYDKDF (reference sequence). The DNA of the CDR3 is TGTGCCACCAGCAGACGGGCTAGTGGTACGCAGTATTTT. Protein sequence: CATSRRASGTQYF. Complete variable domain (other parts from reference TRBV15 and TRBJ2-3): DAMVIQNPRYQVTQFGKPVTLSCSQTLNHNVMYWYQQKSSQAPKLLFHYYDKDFNNEADTPDNFQSRRPNTSFCFLDIRSPGLGDTAMYLCATSRRASGTQYFGPGTRLTVL.

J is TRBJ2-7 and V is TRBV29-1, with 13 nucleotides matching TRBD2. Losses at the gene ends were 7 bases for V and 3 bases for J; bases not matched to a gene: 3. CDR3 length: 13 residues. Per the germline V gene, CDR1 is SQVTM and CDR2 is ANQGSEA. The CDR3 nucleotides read TGCAGCGCTAGGACTAGCGGGGGCTACGAGCAGTACTTC. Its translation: CSARTSGGYEQYF.

Written as DNA, the CDR3 is TGCAGCGGGAGAGGGACAGGGTCCTACAATGAGCAGTTCTTC. It translates to CSGRGTGSYNEQFF. The chain has TRBV29-1 and TRBJ2-1; 9 positions agree with TRBD1. The trim removed 7 bases at V and 1 base at J, leaving 5 bases unmatched. Per the germline V gene, CDR1 is SQVTM and CDR2 is ANQGSEA. There are 14 residues in the CDR3.

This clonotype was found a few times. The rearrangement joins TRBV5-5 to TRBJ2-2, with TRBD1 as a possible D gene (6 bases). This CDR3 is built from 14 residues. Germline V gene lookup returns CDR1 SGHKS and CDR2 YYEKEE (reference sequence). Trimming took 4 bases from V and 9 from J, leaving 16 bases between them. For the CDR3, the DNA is TGTGCCAGCAGCACACAGGGAAGGATGCGGGAGCTGTTTTTT. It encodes CASSTQGRMRELFF.

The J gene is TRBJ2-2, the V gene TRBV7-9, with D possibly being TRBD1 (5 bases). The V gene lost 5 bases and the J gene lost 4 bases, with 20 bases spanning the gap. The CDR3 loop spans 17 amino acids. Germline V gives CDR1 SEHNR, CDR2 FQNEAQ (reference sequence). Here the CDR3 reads CASSPIGLTDFTGELFF. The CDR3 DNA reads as TGTGCCAGCAGCCCCATAGGTTTGACAGACTTCACCGGGGAGCTGTTTTTT. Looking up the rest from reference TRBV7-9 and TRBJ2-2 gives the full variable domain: DTGVSQNPRHKITKRGQNVTFRCDPISEHNRLYWYRQTLGQGPEFLTYFQNEAQLEKSRLLSDRFSAERPKGSFSTLEIQRTEQGDSAMYLCASSPIGLTDFTGELFFGEGSRLTVL.

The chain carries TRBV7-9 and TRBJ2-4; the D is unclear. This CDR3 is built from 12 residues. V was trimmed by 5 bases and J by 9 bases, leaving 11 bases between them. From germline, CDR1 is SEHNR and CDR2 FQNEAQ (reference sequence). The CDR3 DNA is TGTGCCAGCAGCGCCGTCGGTGGCATTCAGTACTTC. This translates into CASSAVGGIQYF.

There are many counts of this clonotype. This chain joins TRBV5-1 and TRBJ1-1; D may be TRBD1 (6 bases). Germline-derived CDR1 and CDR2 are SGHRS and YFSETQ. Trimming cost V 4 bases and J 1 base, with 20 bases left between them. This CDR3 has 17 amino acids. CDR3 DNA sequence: TGCGCCAGCAGCCCCCGCGGGGGGCTGAACAAGAACACTGAAGCTTTCTTT. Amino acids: CASSPRGGLNKNTEAFF.

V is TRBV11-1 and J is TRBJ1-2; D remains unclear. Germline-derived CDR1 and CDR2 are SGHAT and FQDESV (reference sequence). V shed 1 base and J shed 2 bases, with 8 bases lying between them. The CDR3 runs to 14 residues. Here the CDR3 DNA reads TGTGCCAGCAGCTTAGACCTAATGAACTATGGCTACACCTTC. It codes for CASSLDLMNYGYTF.

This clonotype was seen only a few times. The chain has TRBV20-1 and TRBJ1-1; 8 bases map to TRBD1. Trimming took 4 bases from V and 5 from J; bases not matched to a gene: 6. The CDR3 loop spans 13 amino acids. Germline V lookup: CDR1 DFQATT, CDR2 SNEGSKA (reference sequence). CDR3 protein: CSANPRGLTEAFF. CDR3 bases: TGCAGTGCTAATCCCAGGGGGCTTACTGAAGCTTTCTTT.

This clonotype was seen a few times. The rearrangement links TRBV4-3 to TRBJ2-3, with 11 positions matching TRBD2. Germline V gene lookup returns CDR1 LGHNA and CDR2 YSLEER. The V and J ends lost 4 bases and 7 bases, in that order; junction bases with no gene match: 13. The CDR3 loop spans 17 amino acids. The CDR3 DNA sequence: TGCGCCAGCAGCCTAAGCCATAGCGGGGGGGCGAGAAATACGCAGTATTTT. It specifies CASSLSHSGGARNTQYF.

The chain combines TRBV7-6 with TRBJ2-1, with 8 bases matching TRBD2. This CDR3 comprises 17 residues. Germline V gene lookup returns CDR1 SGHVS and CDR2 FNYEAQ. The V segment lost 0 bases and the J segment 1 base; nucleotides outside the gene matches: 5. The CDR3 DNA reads TGTGCCAGCAGCTTAGCCCCTAGCGGGTCTTCCTACAATGAGCAGTTCTTC. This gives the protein CASSLAPSGSSYNEQFF.

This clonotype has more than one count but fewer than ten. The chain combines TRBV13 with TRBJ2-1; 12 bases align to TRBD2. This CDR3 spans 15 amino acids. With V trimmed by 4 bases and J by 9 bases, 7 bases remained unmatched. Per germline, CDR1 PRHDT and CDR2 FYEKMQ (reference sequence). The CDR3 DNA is TGTGCCAGCAGCTCGTTGACTAGCGGGGGACCTGAGCAGTTCTTC. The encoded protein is CASSSLTSGGPEQFF.

The CDR3 here is CASSQDEIGGKFF. The CDR3 DNA sequence: TGTGCCAGCAGCCAAGACGAAATAGGTGGAAAGTTCTTC. The chain links TRBV14 to TRBJ2-1; the D is unclear. V lost 0 bases and J 14 bases, leaving 14 bases between the germline ends. The CDR3 consists of 13 residues. CDR1 and CDR2 (germline): SGHDN, FVKESK.

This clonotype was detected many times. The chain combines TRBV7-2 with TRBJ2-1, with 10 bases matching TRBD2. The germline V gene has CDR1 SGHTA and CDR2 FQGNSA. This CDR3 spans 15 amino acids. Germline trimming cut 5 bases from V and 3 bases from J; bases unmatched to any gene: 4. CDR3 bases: TGTGCCAGCAGCGTACTAGCGGGGAACTACAATGAGCAGTTCTTC. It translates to CASSVLAGNYNEQFF.